This T cell receptor (beta chain) was observed in a study of T-cell reconstitution after alpha-beta-depleted transplantation in children. CDR3 length: 15 amino acids. The ends were cut back, 2 bases at V and 7 bases at J, with 12 bases in the middle. The germline CDR1 and CDR2 sequences are SGHTA and FQGNSA. For TCRbeta, the library was prepared with unique molecular identifiers. TCRdb ran MiXCR on the PCR reads and lists one entry per CDR3 protein. This table has about 640,000 distinct CDR3 sequences, 16% appearing once. The gene calls are TRBV7-2 and TRBJ1-6; no reliable D call. This sample comprised PBMCs from the stem cell graft donor, obtained from the stem cell graft. This sequence was found in a human donor who donated a stem cell graft to a child with acute myeloid leukemia. The chain's CDR3 is CASSLNNRVNSPLHF. For the CDR3, the DNA is TGTGCCAGCAGCTTAAACAACCGGGTCAATTCACCCCTCCACTTT. The full variable domain, with the rest looked up from reference TRBV7-2 and TRBJ1-6, is GAGVSQSPSNKVTEKGKDVELRCDPISGHTALYWYRQSLGQGLEFLIYFQGNSAPDKSGLPSDRFSAERTGGSVSTLTIQRTQQEDSAVYLCASSLNNRVNSPLHFGNGTRLTVT.